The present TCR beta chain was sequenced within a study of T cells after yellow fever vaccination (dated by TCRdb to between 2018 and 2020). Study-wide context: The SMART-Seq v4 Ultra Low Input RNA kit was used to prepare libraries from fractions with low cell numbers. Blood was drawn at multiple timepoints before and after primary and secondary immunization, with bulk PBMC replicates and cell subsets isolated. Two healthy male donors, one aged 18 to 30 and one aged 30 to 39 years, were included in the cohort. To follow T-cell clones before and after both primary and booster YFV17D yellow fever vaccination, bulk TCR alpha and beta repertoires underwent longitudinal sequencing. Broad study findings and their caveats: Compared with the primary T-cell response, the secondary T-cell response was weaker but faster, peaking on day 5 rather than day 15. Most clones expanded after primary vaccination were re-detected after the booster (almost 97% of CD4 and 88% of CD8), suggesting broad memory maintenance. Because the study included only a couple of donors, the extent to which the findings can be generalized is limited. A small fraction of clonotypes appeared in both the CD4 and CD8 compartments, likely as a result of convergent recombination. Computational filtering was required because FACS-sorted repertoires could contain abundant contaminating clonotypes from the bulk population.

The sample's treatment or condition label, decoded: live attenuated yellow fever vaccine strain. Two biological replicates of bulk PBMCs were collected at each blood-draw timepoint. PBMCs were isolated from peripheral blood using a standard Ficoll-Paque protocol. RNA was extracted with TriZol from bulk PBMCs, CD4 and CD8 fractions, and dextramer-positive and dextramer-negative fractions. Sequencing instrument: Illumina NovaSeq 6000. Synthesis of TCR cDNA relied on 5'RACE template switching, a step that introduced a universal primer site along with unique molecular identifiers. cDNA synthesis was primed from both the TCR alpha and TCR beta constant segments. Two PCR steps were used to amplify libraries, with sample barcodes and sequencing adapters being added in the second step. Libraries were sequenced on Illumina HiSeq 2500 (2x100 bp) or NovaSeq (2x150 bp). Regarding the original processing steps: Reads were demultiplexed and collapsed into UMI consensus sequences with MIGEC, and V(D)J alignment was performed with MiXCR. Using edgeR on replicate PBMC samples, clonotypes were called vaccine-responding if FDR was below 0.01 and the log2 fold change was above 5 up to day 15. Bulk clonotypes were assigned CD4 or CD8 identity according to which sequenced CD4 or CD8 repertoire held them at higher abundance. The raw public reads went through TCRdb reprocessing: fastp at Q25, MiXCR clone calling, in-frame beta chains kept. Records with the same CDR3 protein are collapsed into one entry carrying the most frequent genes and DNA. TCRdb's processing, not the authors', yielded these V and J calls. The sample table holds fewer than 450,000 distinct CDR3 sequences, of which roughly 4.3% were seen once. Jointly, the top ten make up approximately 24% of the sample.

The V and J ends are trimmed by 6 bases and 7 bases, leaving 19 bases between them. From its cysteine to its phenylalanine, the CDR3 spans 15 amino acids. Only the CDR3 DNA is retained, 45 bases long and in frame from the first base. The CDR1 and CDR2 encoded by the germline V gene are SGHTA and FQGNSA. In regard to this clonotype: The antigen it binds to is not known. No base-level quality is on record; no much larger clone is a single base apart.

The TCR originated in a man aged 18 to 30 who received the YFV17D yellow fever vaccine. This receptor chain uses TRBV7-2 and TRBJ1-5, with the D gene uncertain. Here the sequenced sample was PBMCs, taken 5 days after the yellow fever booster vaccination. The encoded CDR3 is CASSPLADYGQPQHF. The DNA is TGTGCCAGCAGTCCACTGGCGGACTACGGCCAGCCCCAGCATTTT.